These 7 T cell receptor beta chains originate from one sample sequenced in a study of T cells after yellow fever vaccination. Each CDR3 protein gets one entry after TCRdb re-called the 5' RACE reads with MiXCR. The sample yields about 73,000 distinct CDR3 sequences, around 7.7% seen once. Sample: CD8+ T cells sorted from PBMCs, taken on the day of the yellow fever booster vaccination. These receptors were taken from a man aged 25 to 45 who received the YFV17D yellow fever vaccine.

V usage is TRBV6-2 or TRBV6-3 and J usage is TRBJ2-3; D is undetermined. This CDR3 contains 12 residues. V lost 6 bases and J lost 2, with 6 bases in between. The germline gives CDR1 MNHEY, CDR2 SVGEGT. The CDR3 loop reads CASSFNTDTQYF. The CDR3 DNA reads TGTGCCAGCAGCTTTAACACAGATACGCAGTATTTT.

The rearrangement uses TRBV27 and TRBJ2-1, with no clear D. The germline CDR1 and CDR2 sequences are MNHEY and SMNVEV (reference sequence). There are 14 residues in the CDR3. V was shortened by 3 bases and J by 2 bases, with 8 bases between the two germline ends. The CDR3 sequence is CASSLGLPYNEQFF. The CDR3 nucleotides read TGTGCCAGCAGTTTGGGTTTACCCTACAATGAGCAGTTCTTC.

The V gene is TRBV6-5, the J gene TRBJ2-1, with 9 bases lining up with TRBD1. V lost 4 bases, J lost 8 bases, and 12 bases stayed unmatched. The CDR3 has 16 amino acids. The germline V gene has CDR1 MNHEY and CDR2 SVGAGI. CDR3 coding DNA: TGTGCCAGCAGTTCCGGGACAGGGCTCGAAGGCTATGAGCAGTTCTTC. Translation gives CASSSGTGLEGYEQFF.

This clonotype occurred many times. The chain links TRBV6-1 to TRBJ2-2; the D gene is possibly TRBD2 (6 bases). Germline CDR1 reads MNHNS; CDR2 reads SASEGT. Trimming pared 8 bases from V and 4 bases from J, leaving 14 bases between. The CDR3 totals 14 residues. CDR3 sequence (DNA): TGTGCCAGCTCGGGAGTGACGAGCACCGGGGAGCTGTTTTTT. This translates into CASSGVTSTGELFF.

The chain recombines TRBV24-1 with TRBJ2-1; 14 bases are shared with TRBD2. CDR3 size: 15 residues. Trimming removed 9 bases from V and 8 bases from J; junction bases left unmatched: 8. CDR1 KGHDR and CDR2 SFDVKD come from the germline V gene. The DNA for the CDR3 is TGTGCCACCTCGGGACTAGCGGGAGAGGTGGATGAGCAGTTCTTC. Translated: CATSGLAGEVDEQFF.

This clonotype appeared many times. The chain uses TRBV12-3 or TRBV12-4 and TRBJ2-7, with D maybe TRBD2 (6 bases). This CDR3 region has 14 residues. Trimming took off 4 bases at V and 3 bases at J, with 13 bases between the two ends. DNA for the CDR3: TGTGCCAGCAGTTCCGGGACTCCCCACTACGAGCAGTACTTC. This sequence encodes CASSSGTPHYEQYF.

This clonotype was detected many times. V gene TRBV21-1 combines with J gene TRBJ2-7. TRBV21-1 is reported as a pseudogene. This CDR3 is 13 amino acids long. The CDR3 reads CASSKRHRDEQYF. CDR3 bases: TGTGCCAGCAGCAAACGGCATAGGGACGAGCAGTACTTC.